The next 19 T cell receptor beta chains were all read from a single sample in a study of T cell repertoires in cytomegalovirus infection. Antigen specificity for these receptors is unknown. TCRdb redid the calling of the reads with MiXCR, one entry per CDR3 protein. Here the sample spans around 770,000 distinct CDR3 sequences, almost 30% being singletons. This specimen was cultured CD8+ T cells from PBMCs, taken from culture after CMV antigen stimulation. All receptors come from a human donor in good health (CMV status not recorded). Some clones in this sample may be carry-over from other donors' samples.

The rearrangement links TRBV12-3 or TRBV12-4 to TRBJ2-3, with a possible D match to TRBD1 (5 bases). Trimming shortened V by 3 bases and J by 6 bases, and 10 bases separated the two germline ends. The CDR3 has 13 residues. The CDR3 region is CASSFWQGDTQYF. CDR3 coding DNA: TGTGCCAGCAGTTTTTGGCAGGGCGATACGCAGTATTTT.

The chain carries TRBV29-1 and TRBJ2-2, with 10 positions matching TRBD2. Looked up from germline, CDR1 is SQVTM and CDR2 is ANQGSEA. This CDR3 has 15 residues. With 5 bases clipped from V and 1 base from J, the junction kept 4 bases outside the gene matches. This CDR3 reads CSVCLAGVNTGELFF. In nucleotides, the CDR3 is TGCAGCGTTTGCCTAGCGGGAGTGAACACCGGGGAGCTGTTTTTT.

The rearrangement uses TRBV9 and TRBJ2-2; 8 nucleotides line up with TRBD1. CDR3 size: 16 residues. Looked up from germline, CDR1 is SGDLS and CDR2 is YYNGEE. Trimming took 0 bases from V and 3 from J; bases not matched to a gene: 4. CDR3 amino acids: CASSVAQGADTGELFF. In DNA, the CDR3 is TGTGCCAGCAGCGTAGCGCAGGGGGCCGACACCGGGGAGCTGTTTTTT.

This clonotype has ten or more counts. The chain couples TRBV28 to TRBJ1-5; 8 nucleotides align to TRBD1. CDR1 is MDHEN, CDR2 SYDVKM, per germline. This CDR3 has 17 amino acids. The V and J ends lost 5 bases and 3 bases, in that order; junction bases with no gene match: 12. The CDR3 spells CASSADRAERDNQPQHF. In DNA, the CDR3 is TGTGCCAGCAGTGCGGACAGGGCCGAGAGGGACAATCAGCCCCAGCATTTT. Variable domain in full (rest from reference TRBV28 and TRBJ1-5): DVKVTQSSRYLVKRTGEKVFLECVQDMDHENMFWYRQDPGLGLRLIYFSYDVKMKEKGDIPEGYSVSREKKERFSLILESASTNQTSMYLCASSADRAERDNQPQHFGDGTRLSIL.

The sample holds a few counts of this clonotype. CDR3 loop: CASSSQRNEQFF. The CDR3 region has the DNA TGTGCCAGCAGTTCGCAGAGGAATGAGCAGTTCTTC. The chain joins TRBV7-9 to TRBJ2-1; no clear D. This CDR3 contains 12 residues. Germline values: CDR1 SEHNR, CDR2 FQNEAQ (reference sequence). The V gene lost 6 bases and the J gene lost 7 bases, with 10 bases spanning the gap.

The chain uses TRBV11-1 and TRBJ2-7; D remains unclear. The CDR3 length is 13 residues. The ends were cut back, 1 base at V and 7 bases at J, with 11 bases in the middle. Per germline, CDR1 SGHAT and CDR2 FQDESV (reference sequence). The CDR3 coding sequence is TGTGCCAGCAGCTTAGAGCTTCTTAGAGAGCAGTACTTC. Translated: CASSLELLREQYF.

This clonotype was seen at least ten times. This chain links TRBV7-8 with TRBJ2-3; 7 nucleotides align to TRBD2. V gave up 3 bases and J gave up 4 bases; unmatched junction bases: 10. Germline V gene data show CDR1 as SGHVS and CDR2 as FQNEAQ. CDR3 length: 16 residues. This CDR3 is CASSLGGGRVSDTQYF. The DNA for the CDR3 is TGTGCCAGCAGCTTGGGGGGGGGGAGAGTTTCAGATACGCAGTATTTT.

The rearrangement links TRBV6-1 to TRBJ2-5; 7 positions match TRBD1. Trimming cost V 7 bases and J 3 bases; bases outside gene matches: 8. CDR1 and CDR2 (germline): MNHNS, SASEGT. This CDR3 region has 14 residues. CDR3 region: CASMEIGTEETQYF. CDR3 in DNA: TGTGCCAGCATGGAAATTGGGACAGAAGAGACCCAGTACTTC.

The rearrangement uses TRBV7-6 and TRBJ2-4, with D possibly called TRBD1 or TRBD2 (6 bases each). The germline V and J ends were trimmed by 4 bases and 9 bases, with 25 bases remaining between them. This CDR3 has 17 residues. Germline loops: CDR1 SGHVS, CDR2 FNYEAQ. The CDR3 is CASSSGGGTLQGTIQYF. As DNA, the CDR3 is TGTGCCAGCAGCTCCGGGGGCGGGACTCTTCAAGGGACCATTCAGTACTTC.

This clonotype has just a few counts. V is TRBV4-1 and J is TRBJ2-3, with 8 bases identical to TRBD2. The CDR3 consists of 16 residues. Per germline, CDR1 MGHRA and CDR2 YSYEKL. V lost 1 base to trimming and J lost 3 bases; unmatched junction nucleotides: 6. In nucleotides, the CDR3 is TGCGCCAGCAGCCAAGGGCAAATAGCGGGGACAGATACGCAGTATTTT. Amino acids: CASSQGQIAGTDTQYF.

This chain joins TRBV29-1 and TRBJ2-7, with unresolved D. The CDR3 contains 13 residues. CDR1 and CDR2 (germline): SQVTM, ANQGSEA. V lost 0 bases to trimming and J lost 4 bases, with 10 bases between them. In DNA, the CDR3 is TGCAGCGTTGAAGATCAATACAGTTACGAGCAGTACTTC. Translation gives CSVEDQYSYEQYF.

This rearrangement joins TRBV5-4 to TRBJ2-1; D may correspond to TRBD1 or TRBD2 (5 bases each). The germline gives CDR1 SGHNT, CDR2 YYREEE (reference sequence). The V end was cut by 2 bases, the J end by 0 bases, with 15 bases between. This CDR3 has 17 amino acids. CDR3 sequence reads: CASSFNPGADSYNEQFF. The CDR3 nucleotides are TGTGCCAGCAGCTTTAATCCCGGGGCGGACTCCTACAATGAGCAGTTCTTC.

This clonotype was recorded only once. Just one base apart from a much larger clone, this may be a read error. The chain combines TRBV7-6 with TRBJ2-2; D is unclear. Germline V gene data show CDR1 as SGHVS and CDR2 as FNYEAQ. This CDR3 contains 17 residues. V was trimmed by 4 bases and J by 0 bases, leaving 15 bases between them. The DNA for the CDR3 is TGTGCCAGCAGCTCAAACCAGGACCCCCCGAACACCGGGGAGCTGTTTTTT. Protein: CASSSNQDPPNTGELFF.

This clonotype turned up a few times. The chain couples TRBV7-9 to TRBJ2-2; TRBD1 agrees at 7 bases. The germline V gene encodes CDR1 SEHNR and CDR2 FQNEAQ (reference sequence). The junction had 5 bases not matched to a gene; V was cut back by 2 bases and J by 5 bases. CDR3 size: 15 residues. The CDR3 protein is CASSLTGTATGELFF. The DNA for the CDR3 is TGTGCCAGCAGCTTAACCGGGACAGCGACCGGGGAGCTGTTTTTT.

The sample holds a few counts of this clonotype. V usage is TRBV19 and J usage is TRBJ2-2; the D is unclear. Trimming cost V 5 bases and J 9 bases, with 10 bases left between them. This CDR3 is built from 12 residues. The germline V gene has CDR1 LNHDA and CDR2 SQIVND (reference sequence). The CDR3 loop is CASSGPFRELFF. The CDR3 nucleotides read TGTGCCAGTAGTGGCCCTTTCCGGGAGCTGTTTTTT. Filled out from reference TRBV19 and TRBJ2-2, the complete variable domain reads DGGITQSPKYLFRKEGQNVTLSCEQNLNHDAMYWYRQDPGQGLRLIYYSQIVNDFQKGDIAEGYSVSREKKESFPLTVTSAQKNPTAFYLCASSGPFRELFFGEGSRLTVL.

The chain has TRBV4-1 and TRBJ2-3; D is perhaps TRBD2 (5 bases). CDR1 is MGHRA and CDR2 is YSYEKL in the germline V gene. The germline V and J ends were trimmed by 2 bases and 2 bases, with 14 bases remaining between them. The CDR3 is 16 amino acids. The CDR3 here is CASSQFGGEFTDTQYF. The CDR3 DNA is TGCGCCAGCAGCCAATTCGGTGGGGAGTTCACAGATACGCAGTATTTT.

J is TRBJ2-6 and V is TRBV6-8, with D perhaps TRBD2 (6 bases). V was shortened by 6 bases and J by 0 bases, with 18 bases between the two germline ends. The V gene's germline CDR1 is MNHGY and CDR2 SAAAGT. The CDR3 extends over 18 amino acids. The CDR3 protein is CASSLDNRDFSGANVLTF. The CDR3 coding sequence is TGTGCCAGCAGCCTCGATAATAGGGACTTCTCTGGGGCCAACGTCCTGACTTTC.

This clonotype was counted between two and nine times. This chain joins TRBV7-2 and TRBJ2-7; possible D gene TRBD1, 5 bases. V lost 2 bases and J lost 5, with 10 bases in between. Germline lookup yields CDR1 SGHTA and CDR2 FQGNSA. This CDR3 contains 13 residues. CDR3 sequence reads: CASSLNRLHEQYF. The CDR3 DNA reads TGTGCCAGCAGCTTAAACAGGTTACACGAGCAGTACTTC.

V usage is TRBV7-6 and J usage is TRBJ2-1, with 7 bases fitting TRBD2. The CDR3 loop spans 18 amino acids. The ends lost 5 bases at V and 5 bases at J; junction bases unmatched: 18. Germline-derived CDR1 and CDR2 are SGHVS and FNYEAQ. The CDR3 DNA reads TGTGCCAGCAGCCCCCTAATGGGGCGGGGGAATCAGCACAATGAGCAGTTCTTC. Translating gives CASSPLMGRGNQHNEQFF.